This T cell receptor (beta chain) was captured in a study of beta chain features in type 1 diabetes. Study results and limitations: In every one of the four CD4+ subsets, TCRB CDR3s were moderately but significantly shorter in Type 1 diabetes patients. Type 1 diabetes patients showed fewer insertions and more deletions at VDJ junctions. The study left unresolved whether HLA type influences TCRB rearrangement.

This clone was counted a few times. The antigen remains unidentified. J gave up 6 bases and V 2 bases, and 10 bases lay outside the gene matches. CDR1 and CDR2 from the germline V gene are GTSNPN and SVGIG (reference sequence). CDR3 length: 15 residues. TCRB transcripts that were expressed got sequenced, as all of the isolated RNA had been reverse transcribed. Assay: immunoSEQ multiplex PCR; the TCRdb copy retains only in-frame clones and omits some. The table shows around 260,000 clones, with around 24% occurring only once. The clonotype originates from a woman aged 25 to 39 with type 1 diabetes. The J gene is TRBJ2-5, the V gene TRBV30; 9 nucleotides agree with TRBD2. The sequenced sample consisted of naive CD4+ T cells from blood. The CDR3 protein is CAWSYQREVRKTQYF. CDR3 DNA sequence: TGTGCCTGGAGTTATCAGCGGGAGGTGAGGAAGACCCAGTACTTC.